A single sample gave rise to the 23 T cell receptor beta chains below, sequenced in a study of T cell responses to AZD1222 COVID-19 vaccine. Here immunoSEQ multiplex PCR was the method, and the copy in TCRdb shows in-frame clones only, minus some. The table lists 100,000 to 150,000 clones, just under 95% of them singletons, with roughly 1% in the top ten. Sequencing used peripheral blood, obtained 28 days after the second AZD1222 dose. Receptors originate from an adult who received the AZD1222 COVID-19 vaccine.

V and J are TRBV29-1 and TRBJ2-1; 14 bases map to TRBD2. Losses at the gene ends were 6 bases for V and 4 bases for J; bases not matched to a gene: 2. This CDR3 has 14 amino acids. CDR1 SQVTM and CDR2 ANQGSEA come from the germline V gene. This chain's CDR3 is CSVRLAGGYNEQFF. The CDR3 coding sequence is TGCAGCGTGAGACTAGCGGGGGGGTACAATGAGCAGTTCTTC.

This rearrangement joins TRBV2 to TRBJ2-3; weak D call: TRBD1 (6 bases). The V and J ends lost 4 bases and 4 bases respectively, with 15 bases between them. CDR1 is SNHLY and CDR2 is FYNNEI in the germline V gene. This CDR3 comprises 15 residues. CDR3 nucleotides: TGTGCCAGCAGTGTCGACAGGTTCGAGGCAGATACGCAGTATTTT. It encodes CASSVDRFEADTQYF.

The rearrangement uses TRBV2 and TRBJ2-7; D remains ambiguous. The V end was cut by 1 base, the J end by 3 bases, with 13 bases between. This CDR3 spans 15 amino acids. Germline V gene data show CDR1 as SNHLY and CDR2 as FYNNEI. Written as DNA, the CDR3 is TGTGCCAGCAGTGAAGGAGGTTCGCCCGTCTACGAGCAGTACTTC. Encoded protein: CASSEGGSPVYEQYF.

The rearrangement uses TRBV12-3 or TRBV12-4 and TRBJ1-1, with D perhaps matching TRBD1 (6 bases). The CDR3 sequence is 13 residues long. Trimming stripped 7 bases from V and 10 bases from J, with 19 bases between. As DNA, the CDR3 is TGTGCCAGCACCCCCCTCTCTCAGGGGCCAGCTTTCTTT. Its protein is CASTPLSQGPAFF.

V gene TRBV11-3 combines with J gene TRBJ1-2; D may be TRBD1 (5 bases). V was shortened by 5 bases and J by 4 bases, with 11 bases between the two germline ends. CDR1 is SGHNT and CDR2 is YENEEA in the germline V gene. This CDR3 spans 13 amino acids. DNA for the CDR3: TGTGCCAGCAGCCCACGGGACTCCTATGGCTACACCTTC. This encodes CASSPRDSYGYTF.

The chain is built from TRBV9 and TRBJ1-4; maybe TRBD1 (6 bases). The germline V and J ends were trimmed by 0 bases and 5 bases, with 11 bases remaining between them. The CDR3 spans 15 residues. CDR1 and CDR2 (germline): SGDLS, YYNGEE. The CDR3 DNA sequence: TGTGCCAGCAGCGTAGGGGGGCGGCGGAATGAAAAACTGTTTTTT. This gives the protein CASSVGGRRNEKLFF.

The CDR3 DNA sequence: TGTGCCAGTAGTACCAGGGACAGGGGGTATCAGCCCCAGCATTTT. Protein product: CASSTRDRGYQPQHF. V gene TRBV19 combines with J gene TRBJ1-5; TRBD1 matches at 11 bases. Trimming at V came to 4 bases and at J to 5 bases, leaving 4 bases not matched to a gene. From germline, CDR1 is LNHDA and CDR2 SQIVND (reference sequence). CDR3 length: 15 residues.

CDR3 protein: CAINTPAGGNYEQYF. In DNA form, the CDR3 reads TGTGCCATCAACACTCCAGCGGGGGGGAACTACGAGCAGTACTTC. The chain uses TRBV10-3 and TRBJ2-7, with 10 bases aligning to TRBD2. The CDR3 is made up of 15 amino acids. From germline, CDR1 is ENHRY and CDR2 SYGVKD. The V segment lost 7 bases and the J segment 3 bases; nucleotides outside the gene matches: 9.

V and J are TRBV4-2 and TRBJ1-6; D gene ambiguous. V gave up 0 bases and J gave up 11 bases, with 17 bases separating them. The CDR3 is 16 amino acids. CDR1 is LGHNA, CDR2 YNFKEQ, per germline. For the CDR3, the DNA is TGTGCCAGCAGCCAAGATTTAGGCGGTTCAGGAGCACCCCTCCACTTT. The encoded protein is CASSQDLGGSGAPLHF.

The V call is TRBV19, the J call TRBJ1-6, with D hard to call. The CDR3 has 15 amino acids. Trimming took 3 bases from V and 7 from J, leaving 13 bases between them. Germline-derived CDR1 and CDR2 are LNHDA and SQIVND (reference sequence). CDR3 residues: CASSMSGGKNSPLHF. The CDR3 DNA reads as TGTGCCAGTAGTATGAGTGGCGGGAAGAATTCACCCCTCCACTTT.

The table lists this clone with a count of one. The rearrangement uses TRBV2 and TRBJ1-5, with D tentatively TRBD1 (5 bases). The CDR3 contains 16 residues. Trimming took off 6 bases at V and 6 bases at J, with 21 bases between the two ends. Per the germline V gene, CDR1 is SNHLY and CDR2 is FYNNEI. This CDR3 reads CASSLLGTSGFQPQHF. CDR3 bases: TGTGCCAGCAGCCTCCTAGGGACTTCGGGTTTTCAGCCCCAGCATTTT. Full variable domain (rest looked up from reference TRBV2 and TRBJ1-5): EPEVTQTPSHQVTQMGQEVILRCVPISNHLYFYWYRQILGQKVEFLVSFYNNEISEKSEIFDDQFSVERPDGSNFTLKIRSTKLEDSAMYFCASSLLGTSGFQPQHFGDGTRLSIL.

The rearrangement links TRBV7-9 to TRBJ1-1; a weak D match, TRBD1 (6 bases). CDR1 and CDR2 from the germline V gene are SEHNR and FQNEAQ (reference sequence). V gave up 0 bases and J gave up 4 bases, with 9 bases separating them. The CDR3 covers 14 residues. DNA for the CDR3: TGTGCCAGCAGCTTAGCGCTGGGGGCCACTGAAGCTTTCTTT. Translated, it gives CASSLALGATEAFF.

This clone occurred once. The V call is TRBV24-1, the J call TRBJ1-2, with TRBD1 identical over 12 bases. Germline loops: CDR1 KGHDR, CDR2 SFDVKD. V shed 4 bases and J 4 bases; nucleotides not matched to a gene: 3. The CDR3 has 15 amino acids. The CDR3 here is CATSDPGQGAYGYTF. The CDR3 coding sequence is TGTGCCACCAGTGACCCGGGACAGGGGGCCTATGGCTACACCTTC.

The chain employs TRBV7-3 and TRBJ2-3; 11 nucleotides line up with TRBD2. Germline CDR1 and CDR2: SGHTA and FQGTGA. The CDR3 is 15 amino acids. V gave up 5 bases and J gave up 3 bases; unmatched junction bases: 4. This chain's CDR3 is CASSPRLAGTDTQYF. The CDR3 DNA is TGTGCCAGCAGCCCTCGACTAGCGGGGACAGATACGCAGTATTTT.

This clone showed up many times. The rearrangement uses TRBV6-4 and TRBJ2-3; 9 positions match TRBD2. From germline, CDR1 is MRHNA and CDR2 SNTAGT. The CDR3 is 16 residues long. The V segment lost 0 bases and the J segment 2 bases; nucleotides outside the gene matches: 3. Written as DNA, the CDR3 is TGTGCCAGCAGTGACTCCGCGGGGGGGCCCACAGATACGCAGTATTTT. Translating gives CASSDSAGGPTDTQYF.

The rearrangement uses TRBV4-2 and TRBJ1-1; D might be TRBD1 (6 bases). Trimming stripped 0 bases from V and 6 bases from J, with 17 bases between. Germline V gene sequence: CDR1 LGHNA, CDR2 YNFKEQ. CDR3 length: 16 amino acids. This chain's CDR3 is CASSQDLQGQDSEAFF. The CDR3 bases are TGTGCCAGCAGCCAAGATTTACAGGGCCAAGATTCTGAAGCTTTCTTT.

The gene calls are TRBV24-1 and TRBJ2-3, with D possibly TRBD2 on 6 matching bases. CDR3 length: 15 residues. Trimming left V 1 base short and J 1 base short, with 8 bases between. The germline gives CDR1 KGHDR, CDR2 SFDVKD. In DNA, the CDR3 is TGTGCCACCAGTGATTTTGGCGGGGGCACAGATACGCAGTATTTT. It yields the protein CATSDFGGGTDTQYF.

This clone was detected once. V gene TRBV18 combines with J gene TRBJ1-5; D gene ambiguous. CDR1 and CDR2 from the germline V gene are KGHSH and LQKENI. The V end was cut by 4 bases, the J end by 5 bases, with 9 bases between. The CDR3 contains 13 residues. The CDR3 protein is CASSLLEDQPQHF. CDR3 bases: TGTGCCAGCTCACTACTAGAGGATCAGCCCCAGCATTTT.

The J gene is TRBJ1-5, the V gene TRBV7-9; D is uncertain. The V gene's germline CDR1 is SEHNR and CDR2 FQNEAQ (reference sequence). The CDR3 is made up of 14 amino acids. The ends were cut back, 2 bases at V and 5 bases at J, with 10 bases in the middle. CDR3 loop: CASSLTTVDQPQHF. CDR3 nucleotides: TGTGCCAGCAGCTTAACAACAGTGGATCAGCCCCAGCATTTT.

J is TRBJ2-3 and V is TRBV9, with 7 bases that match TRBD2. CDR3 size: 17 residues. V trimming: 4 bases; J trimming: 2 bases; junction bases outside the gene matches: 13. Germline CDR1 SGDLS, CDR2 YYNGEE. CDR3 sequence (DNA): TGTGCCAGCAGCACCCCAAGGGGAGGGGCGGACACAGATACGCAGTATTTT. This codes for CASSTPRGGADTDTQYF.

V gene TRBV30 combines with J gene TRBJ2-6; 7 bases are shared with TRBD1. Germline assignment: CDR1 GTSNPN and CDR2 SVGIG (reference sequence). With V trimmed by 4 bases and J by 0 bases, 3 bases remained unmatched. The CDR3 extends over 15 amino acids. The DNA of the CDR3 is TGTGCCTGGATGACAGGGTACTCTGGGGCCAACGTCCTGACTTTC. Translated: CAWMTGYSGANVLTF.

The chain recombines TRBV28 with TRBJ1-2; 7 bases agree with TRBD1. Trimming cost V 3 bases and J 5 bases; bases outside gene matches: 6. CDR1 MDHEN and CDR2 SYDVKM come from the germline V gene. The CDR3 is 14 residues long. This CDR3 is CASSFPGGGYGYTF. CDR3 bases: TGTGCCAGCAGTTTCCCAGGGGGTGGGTATGGCTACACCTTC.

The sample holds one count of this clone. This chain connects TRBV19 to TRBJ2-1; 9 nucleotides align to TRBD1. V shed 3 bases, J shed 6 bases, and the junction held 12 bases outside the gene matches. Germline V gives CDR1 LNHDA, CDR2 SQIVND (reference sequence). The CDR3 runs to 17 residues. This chain's CDR3 is CASSMVRDRAAGNEQFF. DNA of the CDR3: TGTGCCAGTAGTATGGTACGGGACAGGGCTGCAGGCAATGAGCAGTTCTTC. The full variable domain, completed using reference TRBV19 and TRBJ2-1, is DGGITQSPKYLFRKEGQNVTLSCEQNLNHDAMYWYRQDPGQGLRLIYYSQIVNDFQKGDIAEGYSVSREKKESFPLTVTSAQKNPTAFYLCASSMVRDRAAGNEQFFGPGTRLTVL.